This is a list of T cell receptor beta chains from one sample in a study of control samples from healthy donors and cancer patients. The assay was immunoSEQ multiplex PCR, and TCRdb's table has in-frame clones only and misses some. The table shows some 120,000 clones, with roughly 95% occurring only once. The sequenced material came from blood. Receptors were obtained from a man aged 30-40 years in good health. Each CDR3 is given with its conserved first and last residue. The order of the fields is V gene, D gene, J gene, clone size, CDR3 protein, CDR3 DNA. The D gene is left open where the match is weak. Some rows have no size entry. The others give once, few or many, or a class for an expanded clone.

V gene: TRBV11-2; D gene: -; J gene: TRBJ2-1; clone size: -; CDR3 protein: CASSLVPLPGNEQFF; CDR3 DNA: TGTGCCAGCAGCTTAGTCCCCCTACCCGGAAATGAGCAGTTCTTC
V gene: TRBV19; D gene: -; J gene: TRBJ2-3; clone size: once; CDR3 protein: CASSIDYGTDTQYF; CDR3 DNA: TGTGCCAGTAGTATAGACTACGGGACAGATACGCAGTATTTT
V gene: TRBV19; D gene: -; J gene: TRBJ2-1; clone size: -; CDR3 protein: CASSPGTSNNEQFF; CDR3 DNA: TGTGCCAGTAGTCCCGGGACTTCGAACAATGAGCAGTTCTTC
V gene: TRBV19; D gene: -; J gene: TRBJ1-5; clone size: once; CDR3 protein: CASSAQGIASNQPQHF; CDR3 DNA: TGTGCCAGTAGTGCCCAGGGGATCGCAAGCAATCAGCCCCAGCATTTT
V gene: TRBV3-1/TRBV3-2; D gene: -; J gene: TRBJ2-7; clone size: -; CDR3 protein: CASSQGKPSEQYF; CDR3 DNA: TGTGCCAGCAGCCAAGGAAAACCGTCCGAGCAGTACTTC
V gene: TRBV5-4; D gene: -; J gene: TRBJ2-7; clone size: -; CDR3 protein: CASSPWGASYEQYF; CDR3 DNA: TGTGCCAGCAGCCCGTGGGGGGCCTCCTACGAGCAGTACTTC
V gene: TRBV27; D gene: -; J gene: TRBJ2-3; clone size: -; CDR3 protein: CASRRSGLSTDTQYF; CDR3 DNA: TGTGCCAGCAGGCGCTCAGGACTGAGCACAGATACGCAGTATTTT
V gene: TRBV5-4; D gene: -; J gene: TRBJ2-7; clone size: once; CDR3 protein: CASSSDRGGTYEQYF; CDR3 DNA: TGTGCCAGCAGTTCAGACAGGGGAGGGACCTACGAGCAGTACTTC
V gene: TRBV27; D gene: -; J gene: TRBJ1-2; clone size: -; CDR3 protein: CASSLAAVKGLYTF; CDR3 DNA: TGTGCCAGCAGTTTAGCGGCGGTTAAGGGCCTTTACACCTTC
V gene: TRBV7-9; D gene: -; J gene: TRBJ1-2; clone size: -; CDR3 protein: CASSLGGHAMVGYTF; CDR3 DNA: TGTGCCAGCAGCTTAGGGGGACACGCAATGGTTGGCTACACCTTC
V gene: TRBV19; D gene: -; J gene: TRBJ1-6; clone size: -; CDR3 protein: CASLAGAAGNSPLHF; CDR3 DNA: TGTGCCAGTCTGGCTGGGGCGGCGGGCAATTCACCCCTCCACTTT
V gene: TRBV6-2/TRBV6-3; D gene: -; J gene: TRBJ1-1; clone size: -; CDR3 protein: CASSYSLSPKAFF; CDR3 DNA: TGTGCCAGCAGTTACTCTCTCTCACCAAAAGCTTTCTTT
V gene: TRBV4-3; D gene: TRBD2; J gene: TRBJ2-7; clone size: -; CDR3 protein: CASSHQSGGMPYEQYF; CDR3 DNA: TGCGCCAGCAGCCACCAATCGGGGGGGATGCCCTACGAGCAGTACTTC
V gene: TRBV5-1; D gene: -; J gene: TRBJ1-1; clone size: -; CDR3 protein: CASRNQGRNTEAFF; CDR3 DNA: TGCGCCAGCAGGAATCAGGGAAGGAACACTGAAGCTTTCTTT
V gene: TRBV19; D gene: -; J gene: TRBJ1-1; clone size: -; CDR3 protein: CASSTPGASTEAFF; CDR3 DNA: TGTGCCAGTAGCACTCCAGGGGCGAGCACTGAAGCTTTCTTT
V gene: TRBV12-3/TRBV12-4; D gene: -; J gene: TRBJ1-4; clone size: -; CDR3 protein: CASSLVRGKLFF; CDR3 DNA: TGTGCCAGCAGTTTAGTCAGGGGAAAACTGTTTTTT
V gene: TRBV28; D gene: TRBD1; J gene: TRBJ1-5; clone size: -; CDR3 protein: CATGNYRGTNQPQHF; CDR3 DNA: TGTGCCACTGGGAACTACAGGGGGACCAATCAGCCCCAGCATTTT
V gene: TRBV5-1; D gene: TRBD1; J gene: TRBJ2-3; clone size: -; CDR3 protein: CASSFEGANTQYF; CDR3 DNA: TGCGCCAGCAGCTTTGAGGGGGCAAATACGCAGTATTTT
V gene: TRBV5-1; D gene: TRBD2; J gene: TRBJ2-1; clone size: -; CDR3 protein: CASSTTGTSGGADEQFF; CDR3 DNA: TGCGCCAGCAGCACAACCGGGACTAGCGGGGGGGCAGATGAGCAGTTCTTC
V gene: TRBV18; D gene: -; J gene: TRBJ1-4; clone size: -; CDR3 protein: CASSIGALDEKLFF; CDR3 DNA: TGTGCCAGCTCGATAGGGGCCCTTGATGAAAAACTGTTTTTT
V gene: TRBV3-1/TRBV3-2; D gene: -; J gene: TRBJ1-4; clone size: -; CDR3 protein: CASSQYASEKLFF; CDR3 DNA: TGTGCCAGCAGCCAATATGCGTCCGAAAAACTGTTTTTT
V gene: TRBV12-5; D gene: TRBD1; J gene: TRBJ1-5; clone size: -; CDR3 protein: CASGLGDRGYSNQPQHF; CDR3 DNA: TGTGCTAGTGGTTTGGGGGACAGGGGGTATAGCAATCAGCCCCAGCATTTT
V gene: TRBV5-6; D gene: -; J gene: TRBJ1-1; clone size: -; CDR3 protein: CASSLWGNTEAFF; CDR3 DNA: TGTGCCAGCAGCTTGTGGGGTAACACTGAAGCTTTCTTT
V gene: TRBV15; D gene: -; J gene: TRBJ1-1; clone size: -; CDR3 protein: CATSRERGSAEAFF; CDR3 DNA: TGTGCCACCAGCAGAGAGAGGGGGAGTGCTGAAGCTTTCTTT
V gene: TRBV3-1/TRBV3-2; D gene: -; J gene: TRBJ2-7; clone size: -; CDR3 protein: CASSRALAYEQYF; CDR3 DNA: TGTGCCAGCAGCCGGGCACTAGCCTACGAGCAGTACTTC
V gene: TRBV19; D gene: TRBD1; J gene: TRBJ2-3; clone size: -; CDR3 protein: CASSTRDSRTDTQYF; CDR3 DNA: TGTGCCAGTAGTACGAGGGACAGCCGCACAGATACGCAGTATTTT
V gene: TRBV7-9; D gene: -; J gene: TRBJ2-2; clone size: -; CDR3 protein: CASSHPSTNANTGELFF; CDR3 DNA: TGTGCCAGCAGCCACCCTTCGACAAACGCGAACACCGGGGAGCTGTTTTTT
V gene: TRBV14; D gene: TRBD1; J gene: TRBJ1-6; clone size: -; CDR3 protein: CASSPTGLNSPLHF; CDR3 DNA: TGTGCCAGCAGCCCGACAGGGTTGAACTCACCCCTCCACTTT
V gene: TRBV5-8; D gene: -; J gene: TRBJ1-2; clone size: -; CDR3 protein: CASSLLGGRMYGYTF; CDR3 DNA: TGTGCCAGCAGCTTGCTGGGGGGGCGCATGTATGGCTACACCTTC
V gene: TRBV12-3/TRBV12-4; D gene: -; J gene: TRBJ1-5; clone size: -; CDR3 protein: CASTAGYQPQHF; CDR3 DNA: TGTGCCAGCACAGCAGGTTATCAGCCCCAGCATTTT
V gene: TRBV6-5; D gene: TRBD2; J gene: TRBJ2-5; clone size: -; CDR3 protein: CASRGLALQETQYF; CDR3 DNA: TGTGCCAGCAGGGGACTAGCGTTGCAAGAGACCCAGTACTTC